Sequencing of this T cell receptor beta chain was carried out in a study of spatial heterogeneity in lung cancer. The library protocol tagged each TCR cDNA with a unique molecular identifier. Each CDR3 protein is one row after TCRdb ran MiXCR on the 5' RACE reads. The sample carries over 9,500 distinct CDR3 sequences, approximately 4% recorded once. This clonotype came up many times. With the library built for alpha chains, this beta chain is off target and its frequency is not meaningful. The time point here: sample taken at primary tumor resection. The study sequenced unsorted whole RNA from tumor, nontumor lung or frozen PBMC. A total of about 73 untreated early-stage non-small cell lung cancer patients served as donors. V lost 2 bases, J lost 7 bases, and 12 bases lay in between. This CDR3 comprises 15 residues. Germline CDR1 LGHNA, CDR2 YNFKEQ.

The V and J genes are TRBV4-2 and TRBJ1-6; possibly TRBD1 for D (5 bases). The source material was normal lung tissue next to the tumor, sampled at surgery. This clonotype originated in a male donor with early-stage non-small cell lung cancer. This CDR3 is CASSQRGRENSPLHF. The DNA of the CDR3 is TGTGCCAGCAGCCAACGGGGCAGAGAGAATTCACCCCTCCACTTT.